The next 5 T cell receptor beta chains were all read from a single sample in a study of human T cells and chemical hapten exposure. Regarding time point: pre-sensitization, week 0. The treatment is: therapeutic diphenylcyclopropenone sensitization with weekly scalp DPC. TCRdb reprocessed the RACE reads with MiXCR, giving one entry per CDR3 protein. The table has 250,000 or so distinct CDR3 sequences, roughly 8% seen once. The sequenced sample was whole blood, obtained in connection with sensitization to the hapten diphenylcyclopropenone (DPC). These receptor sequences come from a man aged 18-30 years with alopecia areata. Some clones in this sample may be carry-over from other donors' samples.

This clonotype was counted ten times or more. V gene TRBV7-9 combines with J gene TRBJ1-4; 7 bases line up with TRBD1. Germline V gene data show CDR1 as SEHNR and CDR2 as FQNEAQ (reference sequence). With 5 bases clipped from V and 8 bases from J, the junction kept 11 bases outside the gene matches. The CDR3 consists of 15 residues. This CDR3 reads CASSTMTGTSEKLFF. In DNA, the CDR3 is TGTGCCAGCAGCACAATGACAGGGACGAGCGAAAAACTGTTTTTT.

This rearrangement joins TRBV5-1 to TRBJ2-7; D may correspond to TRBD1 or TRBD2 (5 bases each). CDR3 length: 15 residues. The V end was cut by 0 bases, the J end by 0 bases, with 10 bases between. CDR1 and CDR2 from the germline V gene are SGHRS and YFSETQ. CDR3 nucleotides: TGCGCCAGCAGCTTGGGGGACCTGACCTCCTACGAGCAGTACTTC. Protein product: CASSLGDLTSYEQYF.

The V call is TRBV7-8, the J call TRBJ2-4; perhaps TRBD2 as D (7 bases). The CDR3 consists of 18 residues. V was shortened by 3 bases and J by 3 bases, with 21 bases between the two germline ends. Germline-derived CDR1 and CDR2 are SGHVS and FQNEAQ. The CDR3 sequence: CASSFRPIGGADKNIQYF. CDR3 bases: TGTGCCAGCAGCTTCAGGCCTATAGGGGGGGCCGACAAAAACATTCAGTACTTC.

V usage is TRBV6-2 or TRBV6-3 and J usage is TRBJ1-1; D gene ambiguous. The CDR3 consists of 14 residues. The V end lost 2 bases, the J end lost 0 bases, and 7 bases lay between the germline ends. The germline CDR1 and CDR2 sequences are MNHEY and SVGEGT. This CDR3 is CASSYVELNTEAFF. In nucleotides, the CDR3 is TGTGCCAGCAGTTACGTAGAATTGAACACTGAAGCTTTCTTT.

CDR3 sequence (DNA): TGTGCCAGCAGCTTCGACTTTAGCGGGGTGGACGGGAATGAGCAGTTCTTC. Its translation is CASSFDFSGVDGNEQFF. This rearrangement joins TRBV12-3 or TRBV12-4 to TRBJ2-1, with 8 bases fitting TRBD2. With V trimmed by 6 bases and J by 7 bases, 17 bases remained unmatched. This CDR3 region has 17 residues.